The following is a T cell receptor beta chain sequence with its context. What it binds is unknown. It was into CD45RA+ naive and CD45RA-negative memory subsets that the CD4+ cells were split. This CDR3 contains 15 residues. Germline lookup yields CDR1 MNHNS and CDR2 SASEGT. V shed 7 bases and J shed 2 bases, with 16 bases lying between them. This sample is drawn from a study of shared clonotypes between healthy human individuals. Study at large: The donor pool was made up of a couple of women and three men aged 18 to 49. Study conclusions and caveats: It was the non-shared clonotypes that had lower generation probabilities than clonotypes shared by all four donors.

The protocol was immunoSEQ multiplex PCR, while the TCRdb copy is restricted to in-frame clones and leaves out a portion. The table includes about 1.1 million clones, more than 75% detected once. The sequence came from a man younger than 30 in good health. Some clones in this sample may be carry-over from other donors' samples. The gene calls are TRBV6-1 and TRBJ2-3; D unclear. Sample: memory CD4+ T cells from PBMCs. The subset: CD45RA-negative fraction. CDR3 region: CASMGLGLFTDTQYF. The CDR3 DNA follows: TGTGCCAGCATGGGCCTTGGCCTATTCACAGATACGCAGTATTTT.